This TCR beta chain appears in the sequencing data of a study of PD-L1 blockade in urothelial cancer. Study conclusions and caveats: Better survival was forecast by a pretreatment blood TCR clonality below the median. At the 3-week point, tumor-associated blood clones expanded more in durable-benefit patients.

Time point of the sample: peripheral blood 6 weeks after treatment start. Here immunoSEQ multiplex PCR was the method, and the copy in TCRdb shows in-frame clones only, minus some. The sample lists more than 35,000 clones, about four fifths occurring once. Trimming removed 7 bases from V and 3 bases from J, with 10 bases in between. The CDR3 is made up of 13 amino acids. The germline V gene has CDR1 MNHNS and CDR2 SASEGT. Concerning this clone itself: As yet, its antigen is unknown.

Sample: PBMCs, taken around atezolizumab (anti-PD-L1) treatment. This rearrangement joins TRBV6-1 to TRBJ1-3; D not resolved. The clonotype comes from a man aged 55 to 69 with urothelial cancer. CDR3 sequence (DNA): TGTGCCAGCACAACAAGTATTGGAAACACCATATATTTT. It specifies CASTTSIGNTIYF.